This entry lists 26 T cell receptor beta chains sequenced from one sample in a study of early T cells in non-severe SARS-CoV-2 infection. One entry per CDR3 protein, called by TCRdb with MiXCR from the 5' RACE reads. The sample carries over 70,000 distinct CDR3 sequences, around an eighth recorded once. The sample comprised whole blood. These receptors were taken from an adult who was a healthcare worker with PCR-confirmed SARS-CoV-2 infection or an uninfected control (not recorded which).

This chain connects TRBV6-2 or TRBV6-3 to TRBJ2-5, with a weak D call TRBD2 (6 bases). V shed 5 bases and J shed 2 bases, with 6 bases lying between them. The CDR3 loop spans 12 amino acids. Germline V CDR1 and CDR2: MNHEY, SVGEGT. CDR3 residues: CASSGGQETQYF. In nucleotides, the CDR3 is TGTGCCAGCAGTGGAGGGCAAGAGACCCAGTACTTC.

This chain connects TRBV27 to TRBJ2-7, with 7 bases lining up with TRBD1. The germline V gene has CDR1 MNHEY and CDR2 SMNVEV (reference sequence). V trimming: 3 bases; J trimming: 2 bases; junction bases outside the gene matches: 4. The CDR3 loop spans 14 amino acids. The CDR3 DNA reads TGTGCCAGCAGTTTCGGGACAGAAGCCTACGAGCAGTACTTC. Its protein product is CASSFGTEAYEQYF.

V usage is TRBV6-5 and J usage is TRBJ2-1; TRBD2 might be the D (6 bases). This CDR3 is built from 15 residues. V was trimmed by 3 bases and J by 0 bases, leaving 9 bases between them. The germline gives CDR1 MNHEY, CDR2 SVGAGI. CDR3 DNA: TGTGCCAGCAGTTATGCGGGGAGCTCCTACAATGAGCAGTTCTTC. Translation: CASSYAGSSYNEQFF.

This clonotype was seen a handful of times. The V and J genes are TRBV7-2 and TRBJ1-1, with D perhaps TRBD1 (6 bases). The germline gives CDR1 SGHTA, CDR2 FQGNSA. CDR3 size: 15 residues. Deletions cut 6 bases from V and 11 bases from J, with 25 bases between. CDR3 protein: CASRSPGVSGAVAFF. In DNA form, the CDR3 reads TGTGCCAGCAGATCCCCAGGGGTTTCGGGCGCGGTGGCTTTCTTT.

The V gene is TRBV13, the J gene TRBJ2-2; TRBD2 matches 8 bases. The CDR3 covers 17 residues. Germline lookup yields CDR1 PRHDT and CDR2 FYEKMQ (reference sequence). The V gene end was trimmed by 5 bases and the J gene end by 6 bases; junction bases not matched to a gene: 14. This chain's CDR3 is CASSPLPSGRIPGELFF. CDR3 DNA: TGTGCCAGCAGCCCCCTCCCCAGCGGGAGAATACCCGGGGAGCTGTTTTTT.

This clonotype was seen only a few times. The gene calls are TRBV10-1 and TRBJ2-1; 7 bases are a match to TRBD2. V shed 5 bases, J shed 1 base, and the junction held 8 bases outside the gene matches. This CDR3 comprises 16 residues. CDR1 and CDR2 from the germline V gene are WNHNN and SYGVQD (reference sequence). The DNA of the CDR3 is TGCGCCAGCAGTACGAGCGGGACTCTGTCCTACAATGAGCAGTTCTTC. Protein sequence: CASSTSGTLSYNEQFF.

This clonotype was seen a handful of times. In DNA, the CDR3 is TGCAGCGTGCCGGAGGGGAACACTGAAGCTTTCTTT. As protein: CSVPEGNTEAFF. The V call is TRBV29-1, the J call TRBJ1-1; no clear D. V was pared by 6 bases and J by 1 base, with 9 bases between. Germline CDR1 is SQVTM and CDR2 is ANQGSEA. This CDR3 is 12 amino acids long.

The CDR3 here is CASSLEGRVTYEQYF. For the CDR3, the DNA is TGTGCCAGCAGCTTAGAAGGACGGGTCACCTACGAGCAGTACTTC. The V call is TRBV7-2, the J call TRBJ2-7; D unclear. The CDR3 runs to 15 residues. CDR1 and CDR2 from the germline V gene are SGHTA and FQGNSA. Trimming cost V 1 base and J 2 bases, with 12 bases left between them. Full variable domain (outside the CDR3, taken from reference TRBV7-2 and TRBJ2-7): GAGVSQSPSNKVTEKGKDVELRCDPISGHTALYWYRQSLGQGLEFLIYFQGNSAPDKSGLPSDRFSAERTGGSVSTLTIQRTQQEDSAVYLCASSLEGRVTYEQYFGPGTRLTVT.

The rearrangement uses TRBV2 and TRBJ2-1, with 10 bases that match TRBD2. The CDR3 has 15 amino acids. Germline loops: CDR1 SNHLY, CDR2 FYNNEI. V lost 3 bases to trimming and J lost 9 bases; unmatched junction nucleotides: 8. The CDR3 DNA reads as TGTGCCAGCAGTGATTGGCTAGCGGGAGCGGGTGAGCAGTTCTTC. Amino acid sequence: CASSDWLAGAGEQFF.

This clonotype was picked up many times. The chain employs TRBV11-3 and TRBJ2-3, with no clear D. This CDR3 has 15 amino acids. The germline V gene encodes CDR1 SGHNT and CDR2 YENEEA. Trimming took 4 bases from V and 0 from J, leaving 11 bases between them. The CDR3 DNA sequence: TGTGCCAGCAGCTCCCGCTACGGGAGCACAGATACGCAGTATTTT. It specifies CASSSRYGSTDTQYF.

This clonotype was detected ten times or more. This chain links TRBV27 with TRBJ1-5, with D perhaps TRBD1 (5 bases). The CDR3 covers 16 residues. Germline V gene lookup returns CDR1 MNHEY and CDR2 SMNVEV (reference sequence). V shed 2 bases and J shed 4 bases, with 15 bases lying between them. The CDR3 protein is CASSLAGGLLNQPQHF. DNA of the CDR3: TGTGCCAGCAGTTTAGCCGGGGGTCTGCTGAATCAGCCCCAGCATTTT.

The chain couples TRBV6-1 to TRBJ2-1; 11 nucleotides agree with TRBD2. The germline CDR1 and CDR2 sequences are MNHNS and SASEGT. Trimming removed 4 bases from V and 2 bases from J; junction bases left unmatched: 10. CDR3 length equals 18 residues. The CDR3 loop is CASSGPRLAGSTYNEQFF. The CDR3 DNA sequence: TGTGCCAGCAGTGGACCTCGACTAGCGGGGTCTACCTACAATGAGCAGTTCTTC.

The rearrangement links TRBV2 to TRBJ1-5, with D tentatively TRBD1 (5 bases). V shed 11 bases and J shed 4 bases, with 15 bases lying between them. The CDR3 has 13 residues. Per the germline V gene, CDR1 is SNHLY and CDR2 is FYNNEI. Here the CDR3 reads CASGISKNQPQHF. The CDR3 coding sequence is TGTGCCTCAGGGATTTCTAAAAATCAGCCCCAGCATTTT.

This chain uses TRBV7-9 with TRBJ2-5; tentative D call: TRBD1 (5 bases). Per germline, CDR1 SEHNR and CDR2 FQNEAQ (reference sequence). V was shortened by 2 bases and J by 2 bases, with 12 bases between the two germline ends. This CDR3 has 15 residues. DNA for the CDR3: TGTGCCAGCAGCTTATCCTCAACAGGACAAGAGACCCAGTACTTC. Its translation: CASSLSSTGQETQYF.

In this sample, this clonotype turned up many times. The V gene is TRBV11-2, the J gene TRBJ1-1; the D gene is possibly TRBD1 (5 bases). V lost 4 bases to trimming and J lost 6 bases, with 9 bases between them. In germline, CDR1 is SGHAT, CDR2 FQNNGV. The CDR3 runs 12 residues. CDR3 sequence: CASSSWGAEAFF. The CDR3 DNA follows: TGTGCCAGCAGCTCTTGGGGGGCTGAAGCTTTCTTT.

This clonotype was detected only a few times. The rearrangement uses TRBV23-1 and TRBJ1-5, with D tentatively TRBD1 (6 bases). TRBV23-1 is an ORF, with its function uncertain. Trimming cost V 3 bases and J 1 base, with 13 bases left between them. There are 16 residues in the CDR3. The CDR3 spells CASSHVQGRSNQPQHF. The CDR3 bases are TGCGCCAGCAGTCACGTACAGGGAAGGAGCAATCAGCCCCAGCATTTT.

CDR3 nucleotides: TGTGCCAGCCGGGTCGGACAGTACTACGAGCAGTACTTC. Protein product: CASRVGQYYEQYF. This rearrangement joins TRBV27 to TRBJ2-7; TRBD1 is a possible D gene (6 bases). Germline V CDR1 and CDR2: MNHEY, SMNVEV (reference sequence). The CDR3 extends over 13 amino acids. V lost 8 bases and J lost 3, with 14 bases in between.

There are a few counts of this clonotype. V and J are TRBV4-2 and TRBJ2-7, with 9 bases aligning to TRBD2. J was trimmed by 3 bases and V by 0 bases; bases with no gene match: 9. Germline loops: CDR1 LGHNA, CDR2 YNFKEQ. The CDR3 extends over 17 amino acids. The CDR3 DNA sequence: TGTGCCAGCAGCCAAGATGAGGCTAGCGGGATTATCTACGAGCAGTACTTC. It codes for CASSQDEASGIIYEQYF.

The chain uses TRBV7-6 and TRBJ2-1; D unresolved. From germline, CDR1 is SGHVS and CDR2 FNYEAQ. V lost 3 bases and J 0 bases, leaving 15 bases between the germline ends. The CDR3 has 17 residues. Here the CDR3 reads CASSFLGPASSYNEQFF. The CDR3 nucleotides are TGTGCCAGCAGCTTCCTTGGTCCCGCGAGCTCCTACAATGAGCAGTTCTTC. The complete variable domain, with remaining parts taken from reference TRBV7-6 and TRBJ2-1, reads GAGVSQSPRYKVTKRGQDVALRCDPISGHVSLYWYRQALGQGPEFLTYFNYEAQQDKSGLPNDRFSAERPEGSISTLTIQRTEQRDSAMYRCASSFLGPASSYNEQFFGPGTRLTVL.

The rearrangement links TRBV14 to TRBJ2-5; D is uncertain. There are 10 residues in the CDR3. The V end was cut by 10 bases, the J end by 3 bases, with 6 bases between. Germline V gene data show CDR1 as SGHDN and CDR2 as FVKESK. For the CDR3, the DNA is TGTGCCACCAGAAAAGAGACCCAGTACTTC. Protein product: CATRKETQYF.

A few counts support this clonotype. In DNA, the CDR3 is TGTGCCAGCGCCGACGGGACAGAAGAGACCCAGTACTTC. It translates to CASADGTEETQYF. This chain links TRBV7-6 with TRBJ2-5, with 7 bases identical to TRBD1. The V segment lost 8 bases and the J segment 3 bases; nucleotides outside the gene matches: 6. The CDR3 contains 13 residues. The germline gives CDR1 SGHVS, CDR2 FNYEAQ.

This clonotype was seen only a few times. This chain links TRBV7-8 with TRBJ2-7; no firm D call. Germline CDR1 SGHVS, CDR2 FQNEAQ. This CDR3 contains 13 residues. V was shortened by 8 bases and J by 0 bases, with 11 bases between the two germline ends. CDR3 in amino acids: CASDSGSSYEQYF. The CDR3 DNA reads as TGTGCCAGCGATTCCGGCAGCTCCTACGAGCAGTACTTC.

This clonotype showed up many times. This chain joins TRBV6-2 or TRBV6-3 and TRBJ2-2; D not resolved. V lost 4 bases, J lost 1 base, and 16 bases lay in between. This CDR3 comprises 17 residues. Germline V gene lookup returns CDR1 MNHEY and CDR2 SVGEGT. The CDR3 coding sequence is TGTGCCAGCAGTTCTCCTGTAGTTTCCTTGAACACCGGGGAGCTGTTTTTT. This gives the protein CASSSPVVSLNTGELFF.

This sequence joins TRBV7-6 and TRBJ2-7, with a tentative D call TRBD2 (5 bases). CDR1 is SGHVS, CDR2 FNYEAQ, per germline. V gave up 5 bases and J gave up 2 bases, with 16 bases separating them. This CDR3 has 15 amino acids. CDR3 coding DNA: TGTGCCAGCAGCCCCGAGGGCTCTTTCGCCTACGAGCAGTACTTC. Encoded protein: CASSPEGSFAYEQYF. The full variable domain, in which reference TRBV7-6 and TRBJ2-7 provide the parts outside the CDR3, is GAGVSQSPRYKVTKRGQDVALRCDPISGHVSLYWYRQALGQGPEFLTYFNYEAQQDKSGLPNDRFSAERPEGSISTLTIQRTEQRDSAMYRCASSPEGSFAYEQYFGPGTRLTVT.

V and J are TRBV11-3 and TRBJ2-1, with 8 bases fitting TRBD2. Trimming cost V 1 base and J 5 bases; bases outside gene matches: 7. From germline, CDR1 is SGHNT and CDR2 YENEEA. The CDR3 is made up of 16 amino acids. The CDR3 loop reads CASSLASGSVDNEQFF. CDR3 coding DNA: TGTGCCAGCAGCTTAGCCAGCGGGAGTGTCGACAATGAGCAGTTCTTC.

The V and J genes are TRBV19 and TRBJ2-5; TRBD2 matches 8 bases. Germline V gene data show CDR1 as LNHDA and CDR2 as SQIVND (reference sequence). CDR3 size: 13 residues. Losses at the gene ends were 5 bases for V and 5 bases for J; bases not matched to a gene: 4. This chain's CDR3 is CASSVREGETQYF. CDR3 DNA: TGTGCCAGTAGTGTCCGGGAGGGCGAGACCCAGTACTTC.